This entry describes one T cell receptor (beta chain). This record belongs to a study of blood T cell repertoires in COVID-19. CDR3 length: 17 amino acids. Trimming stripped 0 bases from V and 0 bases from J, with 14 bases between. Germline lookup yields CDR1 MGHDK and CDR2 SYGVNS. Method: immunoSEQ multiplex PCR; TCRdb's copy keeps in-frame clones and lacks some. Here the sample spans fewer than 200,000 clones, about 83% being singletons. The chain couples TRBV25-1 to TRBJ2-5; tentative D call: TRBD1 (5 bases). The TCR was taken from a man aged 55-75 years with acute or convalescent COVID-19. The sequenced sample was peripheral blood. CDR3 amino acids: CASSEYRQGIHQETQYF. CDR3 coding DNA: TGTGCCAGCAGTGAATACCGCCAGGGTATTCACCAAGAGACCCAGTACTTC.